These T cell receptor beta chains were read from a single sample in a study of molecular identifiers for immune sequencing clone quantification. TCRdb reprocessed the PCR reads with MiXCR, giving one entry per CDR3 protein. The sample yields some 320,000 distinct CDR3 sequences, about 22% seen once. Sequenced input: naive CD8+ T cells from blood, with Jurkat cell RNA spiked in. These receptors were taken from a human donor in good health. Some libraries in this study had Jurkat cell RNA spiked in. CDR3s leave out the opening cysteine and the closing phenylalanine or tryptophan.

cdr3_aa	v_call	j_call
SARVSEVGNEQF	TRBV20-1	TRBJ2-1
SGSLGPEGTDTQY	TRBV29-1	TRBJ2-3
ASSLVAAGDTQY	TRBV7-6	TRBJ2-3
ASSPTTGELF	TRBV7-3	TRBJ2-2
SVEGRPGELF	TRBV29-1	TRBJ2-2
ASSQGVGVADTEAF	TRBV14	TRBJ1-1
ASRGAGAIDTQY	TRBV25-1	TRBJ2-3
ASSTAGTGNQPQH	TRBV5-6	TRBJ1-5
AWNPGSTETQY	TRBV30	TRBJ2-5
ASTVGIRYTEAL	TRBV28	TRBJ1-1
ASSQRGQMNTEAF	TRBV4-1	TRBJ1-1
ASSQDQGEEETQY	TRBV4-3	TRBJ2-5
ASSTLPDTQY	TRBV7-9	TRBJ2-3
ASSGQRGPNTGELF	TRBV9	TRBJ2-2
ASSLEKGFNEKPF	TRBV28	TRBJ1-4
ASSFQEPGELF	TRBV27	TRBJ2-2
ASSGRDPEAF	TRBV7-6	TRBJ1-1
ASSYSGGLNTEAF	TRBV6-5	TRBJ1-1
ASSLIRGVWKTGNTIY	TRBV7-9	TRBJ1-3
ASSQEGSGSETQY	TRBV3-1	TRBJ2-5
ASSLASSGNTIY	TRBV7-6	TRBJ1-3
ASSPVAGSSYEQY	TRBV18	TRBJ2-7
ASSYELTEAF	TRBV6-2/TRBV6-3	TRBJ1-1
ASGRSGHETQY	TRBV12-3/TRBV12-4	TRBJ2-5
ASSLSSRGASTDTQY	TRBV7-7	TRBJ2-3
ASLIAGGQETQY	TRBV6-6	TRBJ2-5